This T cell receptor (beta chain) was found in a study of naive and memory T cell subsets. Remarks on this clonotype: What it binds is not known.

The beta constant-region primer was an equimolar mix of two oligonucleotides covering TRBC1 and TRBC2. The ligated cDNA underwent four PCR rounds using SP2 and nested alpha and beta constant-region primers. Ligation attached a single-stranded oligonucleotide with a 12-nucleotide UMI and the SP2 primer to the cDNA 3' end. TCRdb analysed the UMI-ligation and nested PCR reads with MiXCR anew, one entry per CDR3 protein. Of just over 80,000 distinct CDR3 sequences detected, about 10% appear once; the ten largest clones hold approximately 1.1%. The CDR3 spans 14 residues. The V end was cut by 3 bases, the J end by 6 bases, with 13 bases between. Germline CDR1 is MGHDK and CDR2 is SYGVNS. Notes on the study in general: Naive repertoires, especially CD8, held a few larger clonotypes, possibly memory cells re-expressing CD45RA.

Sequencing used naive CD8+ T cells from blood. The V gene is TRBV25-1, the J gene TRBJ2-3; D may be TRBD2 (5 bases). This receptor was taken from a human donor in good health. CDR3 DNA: TGTGCCAGCAGTGACCCGCTAGCTTCGGATACGCAGTATTTT. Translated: CASSDPLASDTQYF.